Following are 17 T cell receptor beta chains from one sample sequenced in a study of T cell repertoires in cytomegalovirus infection. TCRdb itself ran the reads through MiXCR, one entry per CDR3 protein. The sample contains 290,000 or so distinct CDR3 sequences, about a quarter of which appear only once. Sequenced: PBMCs. All receptors derive from a human donor in good health (CMV status not recorded). Some clones in this sample may be carry-over from other donors' samples.

In its sample, this clonotype was seen a few times. This sequence joins TRBV19 and TRBJ2-7; possibly TRBD2 for D (6 bases). Trimming removed 10 bases from V and 5 bases from J, with 12 bases in between. CDR3 length: 11 residues. Per germline, CDR1 LNHDA and CDR2 SQIVND (reference sequence). The CDR3 reads CATGTGDEQYF. The CDR3 DNA sequence: TGTGCCACCGGGACTGGGGACGAGCAGTACTTC.

Remarks on this clonotype: This could be a read error, since a much larger clone is one nucleotide away. The chain employs TRBV7-2 and TRBJ1-2; D is undetermined. Trimming removed 6 bases from V and 5 bases from J, with 19 bases in between. This CDR3 spans 15 amino acids. The germline CDR1 and CDR2 sequences are SGHTA and FQGNSA. CDR3 sequence reads: CTSRNSGVGGYGYTF. CDR3 in DNA: TGTACCAGCAGGAACTCCGGTGTGGGCGGGTATGGCTACACCTTC.

The table lists this clonotype with a few counts. V gene TRBV28 combines with J gene TRBJ2-3; D is perhaps TRBD1 (6 bases). This CDR3 has 13 residues. Germline CDR1 MDHEN, CDR2 SYDVKM. V was clipped by 5 bases and J by 6 bases, with 12 bases between them. The CDR3 DNA reads as TGTGCCAGCAGTGTAGGCAGGGGCGATACGCAGTATTTT. Translation gives CASSVGRGDTQYF.

This clonotype was seen a handful of times. The chain links TRBV27 to TRBJ2-7; a possible D gene is TRBD1 (6 bases). Trimming removed 3 bases from V and 2 bases from J, with 11 bases in between. The CDR3 consists of 14 residues. CDR1 and CDR2 from the germline V gene are MNHEY and SMNVEV (reference sequence). CDR3 bases: TGTGCCAGCAGTTTGACAGGTCTCACCTACGAGCAGTACTTC. Its protein is CASSLTGLTYEQYF.

This clonotype has only a few counts. The V gene is TRBV5-4, the J gene TRBJ1-4; no reliable D call. Germline loops: CDR1 SGHNT, CDR2 YYREEE (reference sequence). V was cut by 1 base and J by 10 bases, with 17 bases left in between. There are 15 residues in the CDR3. CDR3 sequence reads: CASSLFAEPSIKLFF. CDR3 coding DNA: TGTGCCAGCAGCTTGTTCGCCGAGCCATCCATAAAACTGTTTTTT. The complete variable domain, with remaining parts taken from reference TRBV5-4 and TRBJ1-4, reads ETGVTQSPTHLIKTRGQQVTLRCSSQSGHNTVSWYQQALGQGPQFIFQYYREEENGRGNFPPRFSGLQFPNYSSELNVNALELDDSALYLCASSLFAEPSIKLFFGSGTQLSVL.

This clonotype has more than one count but fewer than ten. This sequence joins TRBV6-1 and TRBJ1-1; perhaps TRBD1 as D (6 bases). V was shortened by 6 bases and J by 8 bases, with 10 bases between the two germline ends. Germline CDR1 and CDR2: MNHNS and SASEGT. CDR3 length: 11 residues. The CDR3 reads CASRGGREAFF. For the CDR3, the DNA is TGTGCCAGCAGGGGGGGCCGAGAAGCTTTCTTT.

This clonotype came up a few times. The rearrangement links TRBV7-6 to TRBJ2-1; 8 bases are a match to TRBD2. Trimming took 1 base from V and 9 from J; bases not matched to a gene: 5. Germline loops: CDR1 SGHVS, CDR2 FNYEAQ. CDR3 length: 14 residues. The CDR3 loop reads CASSLVLAAGEQFF. As DNA, the CDR3 is TGTGCCAGCAGCTTAGTACTAGCGGCTGGTGAGCAGTTCTTC. Full variable domain (outside the CDR3, taken from reference TRBV7-6 and TRBJ2-1): GAGVSQSPRYKVTKRGQDVALRCDPISGHVSLYWYRQALGQGPEFLTYFNYEAQQDKSGLPNDRFSAERPEGSISTLTIQRTEQRDSAMYRCASSLVLAAGEQFFGPGTRLTVL.

In this sample, this clonotype turned up many times. V is TRBV7-2 and J is TRBJ1-1; maybe TRBD1 (5 bases). The germline V gene encodes CDR1 SGHTA and CDR2 FQGNSA. The CDR3 length is 15 residues. Trimming removed 5 bases at V and 5 bases at J, with 18 bases between. The DNA for the CDR3 is TGTGCCAGCAGCCCCCGGGACCCCCGGGAGACTGAAGCTTTCTTT. The encoded protein is CASSPRDPRETEAFF.

The rearrangement links TRBV7-2 to TRBJ2-1; no definite D call. V lost 5 bases and J 8 bases, leaving 13 bases between the germline ends. Germline CDR1 and CDR2: SGHTA and FQGNSA. This CDR3 comprises 13 residues. Here the CDR3 DNA reads TGTGCCAGCAGCCCAGGACGGTACGATGAGCAGTTCTTC. Translating gives CASSPGRYDEQFF.

The rearrangement links TRBV6-1 to TRBJ2-7, with a weak D call TRBD1 (6 bases). With 6 bases removed from V and 4 bases from J, the gap between germline ends came to 16 bases. The CDR3 is made up of 14 amino acids. CDR1 is MNHNS, CDR2 SASEGT, per germline. CDR3 DNA: TGTGCCAGCAGAGCCGGGACATCACATTACGAGCAGTACTTC. This translates into CASRAGTSHYEQYF.

This clonotype has at least ten counts. The J gene is TRBJ1-1, the V gene TRBV7-2; 8 bases agree with TRBD1. CDR3 length: 14 amino acids. The germline V gene has CDR1 SGHTA and CDR2 FQGNSA. V gave up 5 bases and J gave up 5 bases; unmatched junction bases: 7. CDR3 residues: CASSPPTGETEAFF. The CDR3 coding sequence is TGTGCCAGCAGCCCGCCGACAGGGGAAACTGAAGCTTTCTTT.

In its sample, this clonotype was seen many times. The V call is TRBV24-1, the J call TRBJ2-2; D possibly matches TRBD1 or TRBD2 (5 bases each). The CDR3 runs to 16 residues. V was trimmed by 7 bases and J by 5 bases, leaving 19 bases between them. Germline V gene sequence: CDR1 KGHDR, CDR2 SFDVKD. The CDR3 spells CATRGRVLSGTGELFF. The CDR3 nucleotides are TGTGCCACCAGAGGCAGGGTCCTTTCGGGGACCGGGGAGCTGTTTTTT.

The V gene is TRBV9, the J gene TRBJ2-7, with a possible D match to TRBD2 (7 bases). Germline lookup yields CDR1 SGDLS and CDR2 YYNGEE. CDR3 length equals 15 residues. V was pared by 0 bases and J by 4 bases, with 14 bases between. This CDR3 is CASSVAGGIWYEQYF. DNA for the CDR3: TGTGCCAGCAGCGTAGCGGGGGGCATATGGTACGAGCAGTACTTC.

This clonotype was recorded a few times. The chain joins TRBV7-8 to TRBJ2-5; the D gene is possibly TRBD2 (6 bases). The germline V and J ends were trimmed by 2 bases and 1 base, with 8 bases remaining between them. This CDR3 contains 14 residues. Germline loops: CDR1 SGHVS, CDR2 FQNEAQ. The CDR3: CASSLTLAQETQYF. For the CDR3, the DNA is TGTGCCAGCAGCTTAACACTAGCCCAAGAGACCCAGTACTTC.

The V and J genes are TRBV7-8 and TRBJ2-5; TRBD2 matches 8 bases. CDR1 is SGHVS, CDR2 FQNEAQ, per germline. CDR3 length: 14 residues. V lost 5 bases to trimming and J lost 4 bases; unmatched junction nucleotides: 6. CDR3 sequence reads: CASSRGGQRETQYF. CDR3 nucleotides: TGTGCCAGCAGCCGCGGGGGGCAGCGAGAGACCCAGTACTTC.

A word on this clonotype: Given a much more abundant clone one base away, this may be a read error. The chain recombines TRBV7-2 with TRBJ2-1; tentative D call: TRBD2 (5 bases). This CDR3 comprises 13 residues. Germline CDR1 reads SGHTA; CDR2 reads FQGNSA. The V end was cut by 7 bases, the J end by 5 bases, with 12 bases between. The CDR3 DNA sequence: TGTGCCAGCAACCCCCCGACTAACAATGAGCAGTTCTTC. Its protein product is CASNPPTNNEQFF. Using reference TRBV7-2 and TRBJ2-1 for the parts outside the CDR3, the full variable domain is GAGVSQSPSNKVTEKGKDVELRCDPISGHTALYWYRQSLGQGLEFLIYFQGNSAPDKSGLPSDRFSAERTGGSVSTLTIQRTQQEDSAVYLCASNPPTNNEQFFGPGTRLTVL.

This sequence joins TRBV25-1 and TRBJ1-5; D perhaps matches TRBD1 (5 bases). Between the trimmed V and J ends, which lost 7 bases and 2 bases, there was a span of 12 bases. The CDR3 sequence is 14 residues long. CDR1 is MGHDK and CDR2 is SYGVNS in the germline V gene. CDR3 residues: CASISGGGNQPQHF. The DNA of the CDR3 is TGTGCCAGCATATCCGGGGGGGGCAATCAGCCCCAGCATTTT.